The 32 T cell receptor beta chains presented below share a single source sample, sequenced in a study of breast tumors, draining lymph nodes, adjacent tissues. TCRdb re-called the multiplex PCR reads through MiXCR, storing one row per CDR3 protein. This table has 120,000 or so distinct CDR3 sequences, nearly 20% appearing once. Axillary draining lymph nodes of breast cancer patients supplied the node samples. The sample consisted of axillary lymph node tissue. The source is a female donor with breast cancer. Some clones in this sample may be carry-over from other donors' samples.

In this sample, this clonotype turned up many times. V usage is TRBV9 and J usage is TRBJ2-7, with 9 bases lining up with TRBD1. The CDR3 loop spans 15 amino acids. Germline CDR1 SGDLS, CDR2 YYNGEE. V gave up 3 bases and J gave up 2 bases; unmatched junction bases: 6. The CDR3 DNA reads as TGTGCCAGCAGCGATGGACAGGGGCTTGCCTACGAGCAGTACTTC. Translation gives CASSDGQGLAYEQYF.

This clonotype was counted many times. The CDR3 DNA reads TGTGCCAGCAGCACCGGACAGGGTGGAGAGACCCAGTACTTC. Amino acid sequence: CASSTGQGGETQYF. This chain joins TRBV7-2 and TRBJ2-5; TRBD1 agrees at 8 bases. The CDR3 totals 14 residues. From germline, CDR1 is SGHTA and CDR2 FQGNSA. Trimming at V came to 5 bases and at J to 4 bases, leaving 6 bases not matched to a gene.

This clonotype has more than one count but fewer than ten. The CDR3 loop is CASRPTGGSSTDTQYF. CDR3 bases: TGTGCCAGCAGGCCGACAGGGGGTTCTAGCACAGATACGCAGTATTTT. The V call is TRBV6-6, the J call TRBJ2-3; TRBD1 agrees at 9 bases. This CDR3 contains 16 residues. Losses at the gene ends were 6 bases for V and 0 bases for J; bases not matched to a gene: 7. Germline V gene data show CDR1 as MNHNY and CDR2 as SVGAGI (reference sequence).

About this clonotype itself: A read error is possible here, since a much larger clone lies one base away. No conserved phenylalanine or tryptophan ends this CDR3, so it is likely a read error. The gene calls are TRBV30 and TRBJ2-1; 7 positions agree with TRBD2. There are 15 residues in the CDR3. The trim removed 0 bases at V and 3 bases at J, leaving 5 bases unmatched. Germline V gives CDR1 GTSNPN, CDR2 SVGIG (reference sequence). CDR3 DNA sequence: TGTGCCTGGAGTGTATTTAGCGGGTACTACAATGAGCAGTTCCTC. This translates into CAWSVFSGYYNEQFL.

The sample holds many counts of this clonotype. This chain joins TRBV20-1 and TRBJ2-7, with no clear D. The germline V gene encodes CDR1 DFQATT and CDR2 SNEGSKA (reference sequence). The CDR3 has 13 residues. The V end was cut by 3 bases, the J end by 7 bases, with 16 bases between. The CDR3 bases are TGCAGTGCTAGGCCCAGGTCCGTGAGGGAGCAGTACTTC. It is translated as CSARPRSVREQYF.

This clonotype was counted at least ten times. This chain uses TRBV20-1 with TRBJ2-2; 8 nucleotides agree with TRBD2. With 5 bases clipped from V and 4 bases from J, the junction kept 6 bases outside the gene matches. Germline CDR1 reads DFQATT; CDR2 reads SNEGSKA (reference sequence). CDR3 length: 14 residues. Written as DNA, the CDR3 is TGCAGTGCTGGGAGCGGGGGACCCACCGGGGAGCTGTTTTTT. Its translation: CSAGSGGPTGELFF.

In regard to this clonotype: Relative to the germline gene, one junction end is altered; a read error may explain this. V and J are TRBV15 and TRBJ1-2; perhaps TRBD1 as D (6 bases). The CDR3 consists of 14 residues. The germline gives CDR1 LNHNV, CDR2 YYDKDF (reference sequence). CDR3 sequence: CATSGDLGRGGYTF. As DNA, the CDR3 is TGTGCCACCAGCGGAGATTTAGGCAGGGGAGGCTACACCTTC.

The table lists this clonotype with many counts. This chain links TRBV29-1 with TRBJ2-3; D uncertain. The CDR3 contains 11 residues. Trimming took 5 bases from V and 0 from J, leaving 3 bases between them. Germline assignment: CDR1 SQVTM and CDR2 ANQGSEA. In nucleotides, the CDR3 is TGCAGCGTTACTAGCACAGATACGCAGTATTTT. Its protein product is CSVTSTDTQYF.

The table lists this clonotype with many counts. V gene TRBV9 combines with J gene TRBJ1-3, with a possible D match to TRBD1 (5 bases). CDR3 length: 15 residues. Germline CDR1 SGDLS, CDR2 YYNGEE. V dropped 3 bases and J dropped 0 bases, with 10 bases sitting between them. The DNA of the CDR3 is TGTGCCAGCAGCGCCCGAAGGGGCTCTGGAAACACCATATATTTT. Its protein product is CASSARRGSGNTIYF. The complete variable domain, with remaining parts taken from reference TRBV9 and TRBJ1-3, reads DSGVTQTPKHLITATGQRVTLRCSPRSGDLSVYWYQQSLDQGLQFLIQYYNGEERAKGNILERFSAQQFPDLHSELNLSSLELGDSALYFCASSARRGSGNTIYFGEGSWLTVV.

This clonotype was seen repeatedly, ten times or more. The rearrangement joins TRBV19 to TRBJ2-7; weak D call: TRBD1 (6 bases). This CDR3 spans 12 amino acids. CDR1 and CDR2 (germline): LNHDA, SQIVND (reference sequence). V dropped 8 bases and J dropped 4 bases, with 12 bases sitting between them. The CDR3 loop is CASPSGEYEQYF. The CDR3 DNA sequence: TGTGCCAGTCCCTCAGGGGAATACGAGCAGTACTTC.

The gene calls are TRBV20-1 and TRBJ2-7; TRBD2 aligns across 9 bases. The CDR3 is made up of 16 amino acids. V was clipped by 4 bases and J by 2 bases; unmatched bases: 12. Germline lookup yields CDR1 DFQATT and CDR2 SNEGSKA (reference sequence). The DNA for the CDR3 is TGCAGTGCTAAGCTCCTCGGTCAGCGGGAGGCCTACGAGCAGTACTTC. It is translated as CSAKLLGQREAYEQYF.

This clonotype appeared a few times. The CDR3, as DNA: TGTGCCAGCAGCTGGGGAGACGGCAAATCCAAAAACATTCAGTACTTC. Translating it yields CASSWGDGKSKNIQYF. This chain links TRBV5-6 with TRBJ2-4; D possibly corresponds to TRBD2 (5 bases). V was shortened by 3 bases and J by 2 bases, with 15 bases between the two germline ends. The germline V gene encodes CDR1 SGHDT and CDR2 YYEEEE. The CDR3 has 16 residues.

This clonotype was picked up many times. The V and J genes are TRBV5-1 and TRBJ2-3; 9 bases align to TRBD2. Looked up from germline, CDR1 is SGHRS and CDR2 is YFSETQ. The CDR3 extends over 14 amino acids. J gave up 6 bases and V 0 bases, and 2 bases lay outside the gene matches. The CDR3 protein is CASSLGGRADTQYF. The CDR3 DNA reads as TGCGCCAGCAGCTTGGGCGGGAGGGCCGATACGCAGTATTTT.

This clonotype was seen ten or more times. This chain joins TRBV5-1 and TRBJ1-6; TRBD1 is a possible D gene (6 bases). Trimming cost V 2 bases and J 9 bases, with 12 bases left between them. Looked up from germline, CDR1 is SGHRS and CDR2 is YFSETQ. The length of the CDR3 is 14 residues. In DNA, the CDR3 is TGCGCCAGCAGCTTTCAGGGGCAAGGTTCACCCCTCCACTTT. Encoded protein: CASSFQGQGSPLHF.

This chain connects TRBV6-1 to TRBJ2-7; weak D call: TRBD2 (6 bases). V lost 3 bases and J lost 3, with 12 bases in between. CDR1 MNHNS and CDR2 SASEGT come from the germline V gene. This CDR3 comprises 14 residues. The CDR3, as DNA: TGTGCCAGCAGTGACAGTAGCGGAGGCTACGAGCAGTACTTC. Its protein product is CASSDSSGGYEQYF.

This clonotype came up many times. This chain links TRBV7-3 with TRBJ2-5; D not resolved. Germline assignment: CDR1 SGHTA and CDR2 FQGTGA. With 5 bases removed from V and 2 bases from J, the gap between germline ends came to 9 bases. This CDR3 has 13 residues. The CDR3: CASSVDGQETQYF. CDR3 coding DNA: TGTGCCAGCAGCGTGGACGGTCAAGAGACCCAGTACTTC.

This clonotype was counted ten times or more. The chain employs TRBV5-4 and TRBJ1-2; 8 positions agree with TRBD1. Per germline, CDR1 SGHNT and CDR2 YYREEE (reference sequence). The CDR3 length is 15 residues. After removal of 2 bases from V and 0 bases from J, the junction contained 3 bases not matched to a gene. The CDR3 protein is CASSLGGQANYGYTF. CDR3 coding DNA: TGTGCCAGCAGCTTAGGGGGACAGGCTAACTATGGCTACACCTTC.

This clonotype was detected a few times. A much larger clone differs by one base, so this may be a read error. This is likely a read error, given that the CDR3 carries no conserved phenylalanine or tryptophan at its end. The chain joins TRBV30 to TRBJ2-1; a possible D gene is TRBD2 (5 bases). Germline CDR1 is GTSNPN and CDR2 is SVGIG (reference sequence). The V end was cut by 3 bases, the J end by 8 bases, with 11 bases between. This CDR3 is built from 12 residues. This chain's CDR3 is CAWRGDGDEQFL. The CDR3 bases are TGTGCCTGGAGAGGCGACGGGGATGAGCAGTTCCTC.

In its sample, this clonotype was seen many times. The rearrangement uses TRBV6-1 and TRBJ2-3, with TRBD2 matching 7 bases. Germline V gene data show CDR1 as MNHNS and CDR2 as SASEGT. The CDR3 runs to 16 residues. J gave up 9 bases and V 6 bases, and 18 bases lay outside the gene matches. The CDR3 DNA is TGTGCCAGCAGCTCCGTAGGGAGGGCCGGGGTCGAGACGCAGTATTTT. Its protein product is CASSSVGRAGVETQYF.

This clonotype was detected many times. V gene TRBV5-8 combines with J gene TRBJ1-6; no firm D call. The germline V gene encodes CDR1 SGHTS and CDR2 YDEGEE. The CDR3 sequence is 13 residues long. V gave up 1 base and J gave up 8 bases, with 7 bases separating them. The CDR3 is CASSLYKDSPLHF. The CDR3 DNA reads as TGTGCCAGCAGCTTGTATAAGGATTCACCCCTCCACTTT.

There are many counts of this clonotype. The gene calls are TRBV20-1 and TRBJ2-5; 7 bases map to TRBD1. CDR1 DFQATT and CDR2 SNEGSKA come from the germline V gene (reference sequence). Losses at the gene ends were 6 bases for V and 7 bases for J; bases not matched to a gene: 2. The CDR3 spans 10 residues. CDR3: CSANRGTQYF. The CDR3 nucleotides are TGCAGTGCCAACAGGGGGACCCAGTACTTC.

Comments on this clonotype: An end of the junction does not agree with germline; a read error may underlie this. The chain links TRBV10-3 to TRBJ2-4, with 11 positions matching TRBD2. Germline assignment: CDR1 ENHRY and CDR2 SYGVKD. This CDR3 contains 20 residues. The CDR3 spells CASSLVLAGGGTIAKSIQYF. CDR3 sequence (DNA): TGTGCCAGCTCACTTGTGCTAGCGGGAGGCGGTACCATAGCCAAAAGCATTCAGTACTTC.

The J gene is TRBJ1-1, the V gene TRBV12-3 or TRBV12-4; D is uncertain. The ends were cut back, 3 bases at V and 5 bases at J, with 10 bases in the middle. The CDR3 has 13 residues. CDR3 nucleotide sequence: TGTGCCAGCAGTTTGAGGCACGCTACTGAAGCTTTCTTT. This translates into CASSLRHATEAFF.

This clonotype was counted only a few times. CDR3 sequence: CSARDGAAYTGELFF. CDR3 DNA: TGCAGTGCTAGAGATGGGGCAGCTTACACCGGGGAGCTGTTTTTT. The chain links TRBV20-1 to TRBJ2-2; a weak D match, TRBD1 (5 bases). The germline gives CDR1 DFQATT, CDR2 SNEGSKA (reference sequence). V lost 0 bases and J 3 bases, leaving 11 bases between the germline ends. The CDR3 contains 15 residues.

This clonotype came up a few times. The conserved closing phenylalanine or tryptophan is absent in this CDR3, likely reflecting a read error. V and J are TRBV7-9 and TRBJ2-7, with 15 bases aligning to TRBD2. V lost 4 bases, J lost 4 bases, and 5 bases stayed unmatched. The CDR3 loop spans 16 amino acids. Per the germline V gene, CDR1 is SEHNR and CDR2 is FQNEAQ (reference sequence). CDR3 sequence: CASSSGLAGGQYEQYL. CDR3 nucleotide sequence: TGTGCCAGCAGCTCCGGACTAGCGGGGGGGCAGTACGAGCAGTACCTC.

This clonotype was counted many times. The CDR3 sequence is CASSLVATSGYNEQFF. In DNA, the CDR3 is TGTGCCAGCAGTTTAGTGGCGACTAGCGGCTACAATGAGCAGTTCTTC. The chain has TRBV12-3 or TRBV12-4 and TRBJ2-1; TRBD2 matches 9 bases. With V trimmed by 1 base and J by 3 bases, 4 bases remained unmatched. CDR3 length: 16 residues.

This clonotype was counted many times. The rearrangement links TRBV12-3 or TRBV12-4 to TRBJ1-5; perhaps TRBD1 as D (5 bases). Trimming left V 2 bases short and J 3 bases short, with 8 bases between. This CDR3 is built from 14 residues. CDR3: CASSLNRPNQPQHF. In nucleotides, the CDR3 is TGTGCCAGCAGTTTAAACAGGCCCAATCAGCCCCAGCATTTT.

Ten or more counts support this clonotype. This chain links TRBV30 with TRBJ1-5, with D uncertain. The CDR3 runs to 13 residues. Trimming removed 0 bases from V and 3 bases from J, with 6 bases in between. CDR1 is GTSNPN and CDR2 is SVGIG in the germline V gene (reference sequence). DNA for the CDR3: TGTGCCTGGAGTGTACAGTCCAATCAGCCCCAGCATTTT. Its protein is CAWSVQSNQPQHF.

This clonotype was recorded at least ten times. CDR3 region: CASSWWGYNEQFF. In DNA, the CDR3 is TGTGCCAGCAGCTGGTGGGGCTACAATGAGCAGTTCTTC. This chain connects TRBV5-4 to TRBJ2-1; D unclear. Germline CDR1 reads SGHNT; CDR2 reads YYREEE (reference sequence). With 3 bases removed from V and 3 bases from J, the gap between germline ends came to 7 bases. The CDR3 contains 13 residues.

A remark on this clonotype: A much larger clone is a single base away; this may be a read error. V is TRBV7-2 and J is TRBJ2-1; D is perhaps TRBD1 or TRBD2 (5 bases each). Germline V lookup: CDR1 SGHTA, CDR2 FQGNSA. This CDR3 region has 15 residues. CDR3 in amino acids: CASSPVNGAFNERFF. The CDR3 DNA sequence: TGTGCCAGCAGCCCAGTCAACGGGGCCTTTAATGAGCGGTTCTTC.

To note about this clonotype: This may come from a read error, since a much larger clone is one base off. The rearrangement joins TRBV5-4 to TRBJ2-5, with unresolved D. Trimming took 4 bases from V and 2 from J, leaving 15 bases between them. Germline V gene lookup returns CDR1 SGHNT and CDR2 YYREEE (reference sequence). This CDR3 is 15 amino acids long. CDR3 in DNA: TGTGCCAGCAGCGTGGCCAGGACGAGGCAAGAGACCCAGTACTTC. Translating gives CASSVARTRQETQYF.

The sample holds many counts of this clonotype. The chain carries TRBV7-6 and TRBJ2-7, with TRBD1 matching 7 bases. CDR3 length: 15 amino acids. Losses at the gene ends were 1 base for V and 5 bases for J; bases not matched to a gene: 8. Germline V gene lookup returns CDR1 SGHVS and CDR2 FNYEAQ. CDR3 region: CASSLVATGSHEQYF. CDR3 sequence (DNA): TGTGCCAGCAGCTTAGTAGCGACAGGGAGCCACGAGCAGTACTTC.